The T cell receptor beta chain described here comes from a study of OX40 agonist ivuxolimab in advanced cancers. Some clones are missing from TCRdb's copy, which holds only in-frame ones; the method was immunoSEQ multiplex PCR. The sample consists of roughly 100,000 clones, over 75% of them appearing once. Germline loops: CDR1 LNHDA, CDR2 SQIVND (reference sequence). V shed 9 bases and J 0 bases; nucleotides not matched to a gene: 5. The CDR3 sequence is 13 residues long. The sequences come from CD4+ or CD8+ T cells sorted from blood, collected in a trial of the OX40 agonist ivuxolimab. The source of this sequence is an adult with an advanced solid tumor such as melanoma, head and neck, liver or kidney cancer. The chain recombines TRBV19 with TRBJ2-7, with 7 bases matching TRBD1. The CDR3 coding sequence is TGTGCCAGCCAGGGACAGAACTCCTACGAGCAGTACTTC. Its translation is CASQGQNSYEQYF. The full variable domain, completed using reference TRBV19 and TRBJ2-7, is DGGITQSPKYLFRKEGQNVTLSCEQNLNHDAMYWYRQDPGQGLRLIYYSQIVNDFQKGDIAEGYSVSREKKESFPLTVTSAQKNPTAFYLCASQGQNSYEQYFGPGTRLTVT.